These 7 T cell receptor beta chains share one sample of origin, sequenced in a study of molecular identifiers for immune sequencing clone quantification. TCRdb re-analysed the PCR reads in MiXCR, keeping a single row per CDR3 protein. The sample holds just under 650,000 distinct CDR3 sequences, just under 20% seen once. The sequencing sample was made of naive CD8+ T cells from blood, with Jurkat cell RNA spiked in. Subset specified: FACS-sorted CD8+CD4-CCR7+CD45RA+ naive T cells. Receptors originate from a human donor in good health. Some libraries in this study had Jurkat cell RNA spiked in.

This rearrangement joins TRBV11-2 to TRBJ2-1, with D possibly called TRBD1 or TRBD2 (5 bases each). CDR1 SGHAT and CDR2 FQNNGV come from the germline V gene. The length of the CDR3 is 13 residues. The germline V and J ends were trimmed by 4 bases and 8 bases, with 12 bases remaining between them. CDR3: CASSWGPTYEQFF. CDR3 nucleotide sequence: TGTGCCAGCAGCTGGGGACCCACGTATGAGCAGTTCTTC.

This clonotype appeared many times. The V and J genes are TRBV7-2 and TRBJ2-7, with unresolved D. This CDR3 is built from 14 residues. CDR1 and CDR2 from the germline V gene are SGHTA and FQGNSA. The ends were cut back, 3 bases at V and 0 bases at J, with 9 bases in the middle. The CDR3 DNA is TGTGCCAGCAGCTTCTGGGGTCCCTCCTACGAGCAGTACTTC. Amino acid sequence: CASSFWGPSYEQYF.

This clonotype was observed many times. J is TRBJ1-1 and V is TRBV27; possible D gene TRBD1, 6 bases. V shed 5 bases and J shed 1 base, with 11 bases lying between them. In germline, CDR1 is MNHEY, CDR2 SMNVEV (reference sequence). This CDR3 is built from 14 residues. CDR3 nucleotides: TGTGCCAGCAGTCCCCAGACAGGGAACACTGAAGCTTTCTTT. This gives the protein CASSPQTGNTEAFF.

In this sample, this clonotype turned up many times. The V call is TRBV12-3 or TRBV12-4, the J call TRBJ2-1; D is ambiguous. Trimming removed 2 bases from V and 4 bases from J, with 6 bases in between. CDR3 size: 13 residues. The CDR3 loop is CASSLSRYNEQFF. The CDR3 DNA reads as TGTGCCAGCAGTTTAAGTCGTTACAATGAGCAGTTCTTC.

This clonotype appeared a few times. The rearrangement joins TRBV27 to TRBJ1-5; TRBD1 aligns across 7 bases. Germline lookup yields CDR1 MNHEY and CDR2 SMNVEV (reference sequence). V lost 6 bases to trimming and J lost 4 bases; unmatched junction nucleotides: 6. The CDR3 extends over 14 amino acids. The CDR3 spells CASRPGQLNQPQHF. CDR3 bases: TGTGCCAGCAGACCGGGACAGCTGAATCAGCCCCAGCATTTT.

This clonotype was seen repeatedly, ten times or more. The rearrangement uses TRBV14 and TRBJ1-5, with a possible D match to TRBD1 (5 bases). V was cut by 0 bases and J by 1 base, with 19 bases left in between. CDR3 length: 19 residues. Germline CDR1 SGHDN, CDR2 FVKESK. This chain's CDR3 is CASSQEGRWIGDSNQPQHF. CDR3 in DNA: TGTGCCAGCAGCCAAGAAGGGAGATGGATCGGGGACAGCAATCAGCCCCAGCATTTT. Full variable domain (missing parts from reference TRBV14 and TRBJ1-5): EAGVTQFPSHSVIEKGQTVTLRCDPISGHDNLYWYRRVMGKEIKFLLHFVKESKQDESGMPNNRFLAERTGGTYSTLKVQPAELEDSGVYFCASSQEGRWIGDSNQPQHFGDGTRLSIL.

The rearrangement links TRBV7-9 to TRBJ1-2; unclear D gene. Germline V gene data show CDR1 as SEHNR and CDR2 as FQNEAQ (reference sequence). This CDR3 contains 13 residues. Trimming shortened V by 5 bases and J by 5 bases, and 12 bases separated the two germline ends. In nucleotides, the CDR3 is TGTGCCAGCAGCCCCTCGCAGGAGTATGGCTACACCTTC. This encodes CASSPSQEYGYTF.